The TCR beta chain described here comes from a study of cytomegalovirus exposure and HLA in healthy donors. Study results and limitations: The later analysis indicated that the majority of CMV-associated TCR beta chains appeared HLA-restricted. Further analysis, carried out later, found HLA-associated TCR beta chains more clonally expanded than equally common other chains.

About this clone itself: What it binds is unknown. The junction does not match germline at one end; this may be a read error.

Healthy people donating bone marrow made up the donors. Whereas donors were nominally healthy upon sampling, unrecorded immune exposures were probable. This CDR3 region has 17 residues. The V gene's germline CDR1 is LGHNA and CDR2 YNFKEQ. Primers for the PCR totalled 60 Vbeta and 13 Jbeta. Measured with immunoSEQ multiplex PCR; TCRdb has only the in-frame clones, and not every one. The sample yields 100,000 to 150,000 clones, 74% seen once. This TCR was recovered from a woman aged 45-60 years in good health and CMV-seropositive. The rearrangement joins TRBV4-2 to TRBJ2-2; 10 nucleotides agree with TRBD2. Sequenced input: PBMCs. The CDR3 DNA follows: TGTGCCAGCCGCCAAGTAGGGGAGCGGGGGGGGGCCGGGGAGCTGTTTTTT. This encodes CASRQVGERGGAGELFF.